This TCR beta chain was found in a study of identifying expanded T cells in peripheral blood. Germline CDR1 and CDR2: MGHRA and YSYEKL. V gave up 0 bases and J gave up 0 bases, with 14 bases separating them. The CDR3 has 17 amino acids. No infections or other immune events were documented during collection. Clones were sequenced by immunoSEQ multiplex PCR, and TCRdb holds only the in-frame ones, with some missing. The table lists roughly 84,000 clones, roughly 89% of them singletons, with 7.3% in the top ten. Sequencing was done on a sample of blood. The clonotype originates from a person aged 18 to 70 in good health. The rearrangement uses TRBV4-1 and TRBJ2-5; D gene unclear. CDR3 region: CASSQDQMGAYQETQYF. The CDR3 nucleotides are TGCGCCAGCAGCCAAGACCAGATGGGCGCGTACCAAGAGACCCAGTACTTC.